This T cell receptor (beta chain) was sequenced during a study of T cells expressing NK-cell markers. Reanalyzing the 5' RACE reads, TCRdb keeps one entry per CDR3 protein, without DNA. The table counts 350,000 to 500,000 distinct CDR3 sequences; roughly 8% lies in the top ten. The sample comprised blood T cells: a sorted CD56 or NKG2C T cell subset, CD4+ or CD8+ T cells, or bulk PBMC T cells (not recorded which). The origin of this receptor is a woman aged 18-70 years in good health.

The CDR3 sequence is CASSSLTGGVGGYTF. The chain is built from TRBV7-2 and TRBJ1-2; there is no DNA to check the TCRdb D call of TRBD1. Germline values: CDR1 SGHTA, CDR2 FQGNSA. The CDR3 is made up of 15 amino acids.